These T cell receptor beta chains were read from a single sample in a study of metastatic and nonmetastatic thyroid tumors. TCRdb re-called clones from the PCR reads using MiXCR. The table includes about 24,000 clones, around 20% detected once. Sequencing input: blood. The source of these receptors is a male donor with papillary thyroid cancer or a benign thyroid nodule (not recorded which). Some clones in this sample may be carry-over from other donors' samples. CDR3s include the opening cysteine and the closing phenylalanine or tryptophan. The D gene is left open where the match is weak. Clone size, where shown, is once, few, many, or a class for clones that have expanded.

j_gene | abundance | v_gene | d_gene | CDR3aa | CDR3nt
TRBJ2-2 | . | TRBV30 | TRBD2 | CAWRLAVLPSGELFF | TGTGCCTGGAGACTAGCGGTTCTACCGTCCGGGGAGCTGTTTTTT
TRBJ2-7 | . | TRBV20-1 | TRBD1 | CSASPGTGESYEQYF | TGCAGTGCTAGCCCCGGGACAGGGGAATCCTACGAGCAGTACTTC
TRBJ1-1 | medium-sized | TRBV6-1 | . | CASSEGEWNTEAFF | TGTGCCAGCAGTGAAGGGGAGTGGAACACTGAAGCTTTCTTT
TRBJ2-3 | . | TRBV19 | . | CASKPQGGIWDTQYF | TGTGCCAGTAAACCCCAGGGCGGGATTTGGGATACGCAGTATTTT
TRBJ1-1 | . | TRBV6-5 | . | CASSSILVMNTEAFF | TGTGCCAGCAGTTCCATCCTTGTCATGAACACTGAAGCTTTCTTT
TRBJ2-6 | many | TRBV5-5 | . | CASSSGTVNSGANVLTF | TGTGCCAGCAGCTCCGGGACGGTGAATTCTGGGGCCAACGTCCTGACTTTC
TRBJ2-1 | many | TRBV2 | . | CASNKEHGEQFF | TGTGCCAGCAATAAGGAGCACGGTGAGCAGTTCTTC
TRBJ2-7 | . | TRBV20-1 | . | CSTRRGYEQYF | TGCAGTACTAGACGGGGCTACGAGCAGTACTTC
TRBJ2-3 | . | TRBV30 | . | CAWSVADGSTNTQYF | TGTGCCTGGAGTGTAGCCGACGGGAGTACGAATACGCAGTATTTT
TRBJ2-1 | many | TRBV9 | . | CASSVDVGSRDEQFF | TGTGCCAGCAGCGTAGATGTCGGGAGTAGGGATGAGCAGTTCTTC
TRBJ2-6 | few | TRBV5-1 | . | CASSLSLSGANVLTF | TGCGCCAGCAGCTTGTCGCTCTCTGGGGCCAACGTCCTGACTTTC
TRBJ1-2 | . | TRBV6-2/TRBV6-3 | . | CASSSVTINYGYTF | TGTGCCAGCAGTTCAGTTACAATCAACTATGGCTACACCTTC
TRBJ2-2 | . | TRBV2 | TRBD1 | CASNTGTGDTGELFF | TGTGCCAGCAATACCGGGACAGGGGATACCGGGGAGCTGTTTTTT
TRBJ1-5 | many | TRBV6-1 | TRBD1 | CASSSGTGRHQPQHF | TGTGCCAGCAGTTCCGGGACAGGGCGGCATCAGCCCCAGCATTTT
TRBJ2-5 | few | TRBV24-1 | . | CATSYLPGGDQYF | TGTGCCACCAGTTATTTGCCGGGTGGGGACCAGTACTTT
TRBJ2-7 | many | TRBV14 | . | CASSQDPGSYEQYF | TGTGCCAGCAGCCAAGACCCCGGCTCCTACGAGCAGTACTTC
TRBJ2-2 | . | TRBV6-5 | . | CASSYSEGGGTGELFF | TGTGCCAGCAGTTACTCGGAAGGGGGAGGCACCGGGGAGCTGTTTTTT
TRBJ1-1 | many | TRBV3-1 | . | CASSYRQGYTEAFF | TGTGCCAGCAGCTACCGTCAGGGATACACTGAAGCTTTCTTT
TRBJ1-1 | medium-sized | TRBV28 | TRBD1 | CASRPTGVNTEAFF | TGTGCCAGCAGGCCGACAGGGGTTAACACTGAAGCTTTCTTT
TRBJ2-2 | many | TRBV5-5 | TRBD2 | CASSLLAGDTGELFF | TGTGCCAGCAGCTTGCTAGCGGGAGACACCGGGGAGCTGTTTTTT
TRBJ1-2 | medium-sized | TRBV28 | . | CASSLWGRDYGYTF | TGTGCCAGCAGTTTATGGGGACGAGACTATGGCTACACCTTC
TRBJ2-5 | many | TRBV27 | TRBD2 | CASGKREGETQYF | TGTGCCAGCGGTAAGCGGGAGGGAGAGACCCAGTACTTC